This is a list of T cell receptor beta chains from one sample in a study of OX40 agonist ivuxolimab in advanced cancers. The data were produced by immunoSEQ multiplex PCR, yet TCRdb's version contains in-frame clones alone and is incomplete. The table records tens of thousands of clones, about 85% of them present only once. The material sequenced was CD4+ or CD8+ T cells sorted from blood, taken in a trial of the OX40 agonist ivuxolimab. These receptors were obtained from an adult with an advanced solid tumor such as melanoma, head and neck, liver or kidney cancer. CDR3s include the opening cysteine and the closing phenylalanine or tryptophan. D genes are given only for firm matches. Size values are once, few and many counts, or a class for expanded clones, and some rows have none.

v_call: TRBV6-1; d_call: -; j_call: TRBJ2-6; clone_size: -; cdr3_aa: CASTSPAAGANVLTF; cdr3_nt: TGTGCCAGCACATCCCCTGCTGCTGGGGCCAACGTCCTGACTTTC
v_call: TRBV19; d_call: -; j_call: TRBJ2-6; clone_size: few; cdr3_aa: CASSINRADGANVLTF; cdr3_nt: TGTGCCAGTAGTATTAACAGGGCCGACGGGGCCAACGTCCTGACTTTC
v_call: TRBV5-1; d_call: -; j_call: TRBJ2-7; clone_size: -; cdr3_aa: CASSLGGSLPYEQYF; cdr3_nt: TGCGCCAGCAGCTTGGGGGGATCCTTGCCCTACGAGCAGTACTTC
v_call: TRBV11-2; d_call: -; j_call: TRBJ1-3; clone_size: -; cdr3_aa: CASVSSGNTIYF; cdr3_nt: TGTGCCAGCGTAAGCTCTGGAAACACCATATATTTT
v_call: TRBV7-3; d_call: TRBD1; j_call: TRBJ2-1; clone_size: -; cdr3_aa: CASSPRTGVAYNEQFF; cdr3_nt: TGTGCCAGCAGCCCGCGGACAGGGGTGGCCTACAATGAGCAGTTCTTC
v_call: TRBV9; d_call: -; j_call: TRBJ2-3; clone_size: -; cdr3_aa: CASGRRRDPDTQYF; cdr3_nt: TGTGCCAGCGGCCGAAGGAGGGACCCAGATACGCAGTATTTT
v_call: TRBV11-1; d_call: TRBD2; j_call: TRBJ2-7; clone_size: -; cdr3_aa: CASSPLSGRVLREQYF; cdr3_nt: TGTGCCAGCAGCCCACTCTCTGGGAGGGTTCTACGGGAGCAGTACTTC
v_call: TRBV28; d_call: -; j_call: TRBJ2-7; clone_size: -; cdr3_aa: CASSLRDYEQYF; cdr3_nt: TGTGCCAGCAGTTTGCGGGACTACGAGCAGTACTTC
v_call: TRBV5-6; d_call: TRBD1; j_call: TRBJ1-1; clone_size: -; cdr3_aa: CASSPNTGAEAFF; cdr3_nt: TGTGCCAGCAGCCCAAATACAGGGGCGGAAGCTTTCTTT
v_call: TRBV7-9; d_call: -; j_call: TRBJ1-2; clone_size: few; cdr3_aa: CASSLEEGGYTF; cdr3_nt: TGTGCCAGCAGCTTAGAGGAAGGCGGCTACACCTTC
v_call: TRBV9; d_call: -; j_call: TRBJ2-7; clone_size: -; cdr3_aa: CASSVVGSTYEQYF; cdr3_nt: TGTGCCAGCAGCGTCGTCGGCTCGACCTACGAGCAGTACTTC
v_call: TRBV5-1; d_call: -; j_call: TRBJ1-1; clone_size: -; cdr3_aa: CASSLAAGTEAFF; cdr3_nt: TGCGCCAGCAGCTTGGCAGCTGGGACTGAAGCTTTCTTT
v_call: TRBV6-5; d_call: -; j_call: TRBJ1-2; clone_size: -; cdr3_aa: CASSYEGGNGYTF; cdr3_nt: TGTGCCAGCAGTTATGAGGGGGGAAATGGCTACACCTTC
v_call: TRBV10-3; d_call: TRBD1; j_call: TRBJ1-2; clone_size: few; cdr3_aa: CAIGGTGYGYTF; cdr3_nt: TGTGCCATCGGCGGGACAGGGTACGGCTACACCTTC